This is a list of T cell receptor beta chains from one sample in a study of blood T cell repertoires in COVID-19. Produced via immunoSEQ multiplex PCR; TCRdb's table is partial and in-frame only. The sample lists 150,000 to 200,000 clones, approximately 87% seen once, with about 4% in the top ten. The sample was peripheral blood. The receptors shown here come from a man between 18 and 35 years old with active or convalescent COVID-19. Both conserved end residues are part of each CDR3. A D gene is named only where the DNA matches it firmly. Clone size, where shown, is once, few, many, or a class for clones that have expanded.

J gene: TRBJ2-5
D gene: TRBD1
clone size: NA
V gene: TRBV10-3
CDR3 protein: CAIKSGETGFFETQYF
CDR3 DNA: TGTGCCATCAAATCAGGGGAGACAGGGTTTTTTGAGACCCAGTACTTC

J gene: TRBJ2-1
D gene: TRBD2
clone size: NA
V gene: TRBV28
CDR3 protein: CASSFRGLAGWNPFF
CDR3 DNA: TGTGCCAGCAGTTTCCGCGGACTAGCGGGTTGGAACCCGTTCTTC

J gene: TRBJ1-1
D gene: NA
clone size: NA
V gene: TRBV7-6
CDR3 protein: CASSLSPGSLNTEAFF
CDR3 DNA: TGTGCCAGCAGCTTATCCCCCGGTAGTTTGAACACTGAAGCTTTCTTT

J gene: TRBJ2-1
D gene: NA
clone size: NA
V gene: TRBV27
CDR3 protein: CASSPFVSSYNEQFF
CDR3 DNA: TGTGCCAGCAGTCCGTTTGTGAGCTCCTACAATGAGCAGTTCTTC

J gene: TRBJ2-7
D gene: TRBD2
clone size: NA
V gene: TRBV2
CDR3 protein: CASRVLAGVRNEQYF
CDR3 DNA: TGTGCCAGCAGGGTACTAGCGGGAGTAAGGAACGAGCAGTACTTC

J gene: TRBJ2-5
D gene: TRBD2
clone size: NA
V gene: TRBV29-1
CDR3 protein: CSAQLAGTQETQYF
CDR3 DNA: TGCAGCGCCCAACTAGCGGGGACGCAAGAGACCCAGTACTTC

J gene: TRBJ2-2
D gene: TRBD2
clone size: NA
V gene: TRBV28
CDR3 protein: CASRPGLSNTGELFF
CDR3 DNA: TGTGCCAGCAGGCCGGGACTATCGAACACCGGGGAGCTGTTTTTT

J gene: TRBJ1-5
D gene: TRBD1
clone size: NA
V gene: TRBV10-1
CDR3 protein: CASLTPGQGNQPQHF
CDR3 DNA: TGCGCCAGCCTTACCCCGGGACAGGGCAATCAGCCCCAGCATTTT

J gene: TRBJ2-1
D gene: NA
clone size: NA
V gene: TRBV6-1
CDR3 protein: CASVGGSYNEQFF
CDR3 DNA: TGTGCCAGCGTAGGGGGCTCCTACAATGAGCAGTTCTTC

J gene: TRBJ1-4
D gene: NA
clone size: NA
V gene: TRBV19
CDR3 protein: CASSIRSGEKLFF
CDR3 DNA: TGTGCCAGTAGTATTAGGAGCGGCGAAAAACTGTTTTTT

J gene: TRBJ2-1
D gene: NA
clone size: NA
V gene: TRBV11-3
CDR3 protein: CASSPKQGGEQFF
CDR3 DNA: TGTGCCAGCAGCCCGAAACAGGGCGGCGAGCAGTTCTTC

J gene: TRBJ2-3
D gene: NA
clone size: NA
V gene: TRBV3-1/TRBV3-2
CDR3 protein: CASSPNGESTDTQYF
CDR3 DNA: TGTGCCAGCAGCCCTAACGGGGAAAGCACAGATACGCAGTATTTT

J gene: TRBJ1-2
D gene: TRBD1
clone size: once
V gene: TRBV2
CDR3 protein: CASSEQGALNYGYTF
CDR3 DNA: TGTGCCAGCAGTGAACAGGGGGCCCTTAACTATGGCTACACCTTC

J gene: TRBJ2-5
D gene: NA
clone size: NA
V gene: TRBV7-2
CDR3 protein: CASSLAGSAGETQYF
CDR3 DNA: TGTGCCAGCAGCTTAGCGGGGTCTGCGGGAGAGACCCAGTACTTC

J gene: TRBJ1-1
D gene: NA
clone size: NA
V gene: TRBV27
CDR3 protein: CASSPPRAGLNAEAFF
CDR3 DNA: TGTGCCAGCAGTCCACCACGGGCAGGGTTGAACGCTGAAGCTTTCTTT

J gene: TRBJ2-1
D gene: NA
clone size: NA
V gene: TRBV5-1
CDR3 protein: CASSLAPTGNEQFF
CDR3 DNA: TGCGCCAGCAGCTTGGCCCCCACGGGGAATGAGCAGTTCTTC

J gene: TRBJ1-2
D gene: NA
clone size: NA
V gene: TRBV2
CDR3 protein: CASGYPRSYGYTF
CDR3 DNA: TGTGCCAGCGGGTACCCTCGGAGCTATGGCTACACCTTC

J gene: TRBJ1-2
D gene: NA
clone size: NA
V gene: TRBV7-2
CDR3 protein: CASTWAFTYGYTF
CDR3 DNA: TGTGCCAGCACCTGGGCATTTACCTATGGCTACACCTTC

J gene: TRBJ1-1
D gene: NA
clone size: NA
V gene: TRBV9
CDR3 protein: CASNGGGPEAFF
CDR3 DNA: TGTGCCAGCAACGGCGGGGGGCCCGAAGCTTTCTTT

J gene: TRBJ2-7
D gene: NA
clone size: NA
V gene: TRBV1
CDR3 protein: CTSRTNEGQTPGRTYEQYF
CDR3 DNA: TGCACCAGCAGAACAAATGAGGGACAGACTCCGGGACGAACCTACGAGCAGTACTTC

J gene: TRBJ2-5
D gene: NA
clone size: NA
V gene: TRBV7-2
CDR3 protein: CASRFSGKETQYF
CDR3 DNA: TGTGCCAGCAGGTTTAGCGGTAAAGAGACCCAGTACTTC

J gene: TRBJ1-1
D gene: NA
clone size: NA
V gene: TRBV7-9
CDR3 protein: CASSLRGRLGGTEAFF
CDR3 DNA: TGTGCCAGCAGCCTACGTGGGAGGCTCGGCGGCACTGAAGCTTTCTTT

J gene: TRBJ2-1
D gene: TRBD1
clone size: NA
V gene: TRBV24-1
CDR3 protein: CATSDLRQGDNEQFF
CDR3 DNA: TGTGCCACCAGTGATTTGAGGCAGGGGGACAATGAGCAGTTCTTC

J gene: TRBJ2-1
D gene: NA
clone size: NA
V gene: TRBV29-1
CDR3 protein: CSVEDRVVEQFF
CDR3 DNA: TGCAGCGTTGAAGACAGGGTGGTTGAGCAGTTCTTC

J gene: TRBJ2-5
D gene: TRBD1
clone size: NA
V gene: TRBV28
CDR3 protein: CASSLRNGQATQTQYF
CDR3 DNA: TGTGCCAGCAGTTTAAGAAACGGACAGGCAACGCAGACCCAGTACTTC

J gene: TRBJ2-1
D gene: NA
clone size: NA
V gene: TRBV18
CDR3 protein: CASSLQDSLVNEQFF
CDR3 DNA: TGTGCCAGCTCACTCCAGGACTCGTTAGTCAATGAGCAGTTCTTC

J gene: TRBJ2-1
D gene: NA
clone size: NA
V gene: TRBV9
CDR3 protein: CASSVTAGAREQFF
CDR3 DNA: TGTGCCAGCAGCGTTACGGCGGGGGCGCGTGAGCAGTTCTTC

J gene: TRBJ2-7
D gene: TRBD2
clone size: NA
V gene: TRBV7-2
CDR3 protein: CASSGRTSGRAAYEQYF
CDR3 DNA: TGTGCCAGCAGCGGACGGACTAGCGGGAGGGCCGCCTACGAGCAGTACTTC

J gene: TRBJ1-3
D gene: NA
clone size: NA
V gene: TRBV7-2
CDR3 protein: CASSLNSRTASGNTIYF
CDR3 DNA: TGTGCCAGCAGCTTAAATTCCAGGACAGCCTCTGGAAACACCATATATTTT

J gene: TRBJ1-1
D gene: NA
clone size: NA
V gene: TRBV28
CDR3 protein: CASSTHRTPLRDMNTEAFF
CDR3 DNA: TGTGCCAGCAGCACCCACAGGACACCTCTGCGAGACATGAACACTGAAGCTTTCTTT

J gene: TRBJ1-4
D gene: NA
clone size: NA
V gene: TRBV12-5
CDR3 protein: CASGLGSRVWMFF
CDR3 DNA: TGTGCTAGTGGTTTGGGCTCCAGGGTTTGGATGTTTTTT

J gene: TRBJ2-5
D gene: TRBD2
clone size: NA
V gene: TRBV6-1
CDR3 protein: CASSERTSGASYQETQYF
CDR3 DNA: TGTGCCAGCAGTGAAAGGACTAGCGGGGCCTCGTACCAAGAGACCCAGTACTTC

J gene: TRBJ1-4
D gene: NA
clone size: once
V gene: TRBV7-6
CDR3 protein: CASSLGRVGQNEKLFF
CDR3 DNA: TGTGCCAGCAGCTTAGGACGAGTGGGCCAAAATGAAAAACTGTTTTTT

J gene: TRBJ1-4
D gene: NA
clone size: NA
V gene: TRBV7-2
CDR3 protein: CASSLDGQPNEKLFF
CDR3 DNA: TGTGCCAGCAGCTTAGATGGGCAGCCTAATGAAAAACTGTTTTTT

J gene: TRBJ1-6
D gene: TRBD1
clone size: NA
V gene: TRBV4-2
CDR3 protein: CASSQASRDRENSPLHF
CDR3 DNA: TGTGCCAGCAGCCAAGCTTCCCGGGACAGGGAAAATTCACCCCTCCACTTT

J gene: TRBJ2-3
D gene: TRBD1
clone size: NA
V gene: TRBV3-1/TRBV3-2
CDR3 protein: CASSQGTGLTDTQYF
CDR3 DNA: TGTGCCAGCAGCCAAGGGACAGGGCTCACAGATACGCAGTATTTT

J gene: TRBJ1-1
D gene: TRBD1
clone size: few
V gene: TRBV7-9
CDR3 protein: CASSSYRGDVWNTEAFF
CDR3 DNA: TGTGCCAGCAGCTCATACAGGGGGGACGTGTGGAACACTGAAGCTTTCTTT

J gene: TRBJ1-1
D gene: NA
clone size: NA
V gene: TRBV27
CDR3 protein: CASSLLWGVNTEAFF
CDR3 DNA: TGTGCCAGCAGTTTATTATGGGGGGTGAACACTGAAGCTTTCTTT

J gene: TRBJ2-2
D gene: NA
clone size: NA
V gene: TRBV5-1
CDR3 protein: CASSNTQGTGELFF
CDR3 DNA: TGCGCCAGCAGCAATACACAGGGTACCGGGGAGCTGTTTTTT

J gene: TRBJ2-3
D gene: TRBD2
clone size: once
V gene: TRBV4-2
CDR3 protein: CASSQGATSGGSTDTQYF
CDR3 DNA: TGTGCCAGCAGCCAAGGAGCGACTAGCGGGGGGAGCACAGATACGCAGTATTTT

J gene: TRBJ1-4
D gene: NA
clone size: once
V gene: TRBV2
CDR3 protein: CASSVLEKLFF
CDR3 DNA: TGTGCCAGCAGTGTCCTTGAAAAACTGTTTTTT

J gene: TRBJ1-2
D gene: TRBD1
clone size: NA
V gene: TRBV10-3
CDR3 protein: CAIMTDRGRGGYTF
CDR3 DNA: TGTGCCATCATGACAGACAGGGGGCGCGGTGGCTACACCTTC

J gene: TRBJ1-5
D gene: NA
clone size: NA
V gene: TRBV20-1
CDR3 protein: CSASTGSPNQPQHF
CDR3 DNA: TGCAGTGCAAGTACAGGGAGTCCCAATCAGCCCCAGCATTTT

J gene: TRBJ2-2
D gene: NA
clone size: NA
V gene: TRBV27
CDR3 protein: CASSFGLPNTGELFF
CDR3 DNA: TGTGCCAGCAGTTTTGGACTCCCGAACACCGGGGAGCTGTTTTTT

J gene: TRBJ2-3
D gene: NA
clone size: NA
V gene: TRBV28
CDR3 protein: CASSDRDTVTDTQYF
CDR3 DNA: TGTGCCAGCAGTGACCGGGACACTGTCACAGATACGCAGTATTTT

J gene: TRBJ2-2
D gene: NA
clone size: NA
V gene: TRBV24-1
CDR3 protein: CATSGTANTGELFF
CDR3 DNA: TGTGCCACCAGTGGGACAGCGAACACCGGGGAGCTGTTTTTT

J gene: TRBJ1-5
D gene: NA
clone size: NA
V gene: TRBV10-3
CDR3 protein: CAISDSSNQPQHF
CDR3 DNA: TGTGCCATCAGTGACTCTAGCAATCAGCCCCAGCATTTT

J gene: TRBJ1-2
D gene: TRBD1
clone size: NA
V gene: TRBV19
CDR3 protein: CASSINRGHGYTF
CDR3 DNA: TGTGCCAGTAGTATTAACAGGGGGCACGGCTACACCTTC

J gene: TRBJ1-2
D gene: NA
clone size: once
V gene: TRBV12-3/TRBV12-4
CDR3 protein: CASSFGQGTFLTF
CDR3 DNA: NA

J gene: TRBJ2-1
D gene: TRBD2
clone size: NA
V gene: TRBV27
CDR3 protein: CASSPRLAGGGEQFF
CDR3 DNA: TGTGCCAGCAGTCCCAGACTAGCGGGAGGGGGTGAGCAGTTCTTC

J gene: TRBJ2-5
D gene: NA
clone size: NA
V gene: TRBV7-2
CDR3 protein: CASSFERETQYF
CDR3 DNA: TGTGCCAGCAGCTTCGAGAGGGAGACCCAGTACTTC

J gene: TRBJ2-5
D gene: TRBD2
clone size: NA
V gene: TRBV3-1/TRBV3-2
CDR3 protein: CASSPSLAGGQETQYF
CDR3 DNA: TGTGCCAGCAGCCCCTCTTTGGCGGGGGGACAAGAGACCCAGTACTTC